This paragraph covers one T cell receptor (beta chain) sequence. Antigen unknown. The table came from immunoSEQ multiplex PCR; TCRdb's copy has only in-frame clones and leaves some out. The sample gives roughly 140,000 clones, just under 80% of which show up once; approximately 9.6% is in the top ten. The CDR3 is 11 residues long. CDR1 is SNHLY and CDR2 is FYNNEI in the germline V gene. Trimming cost V 4 bases and J 7 bases, with 5 bases left between them. Every patient had relapsed following autologous stem cell transplantation, and cohorts differed in brentuximab vedotin exposure. The record originates from a study of PD-1 blockade in classical Hodgkin lymphoma. Study-wide results and limits: Some patients began nivolumab under 1 year after ASCT. These patients were excluded from later analyses. Diversity in CD4+ TCRs, unlike that measured in CD8+ TCRs, had risen significantly by C4D1.

This sequence joins TRBV2 and TRBJ1-5, with no clear D. Sequences were derived from peripheral blood mononuclear cells (PBMCs), sampled before the second cycle of nivolumab. The clonotype comes from a human donor with classical Hodgkin lymphoma. CDR3 sequence: CASSAGQPQHF. CDR3 nucleotides: TGTGCCAGCAGTGCCGGGCAGCCCCAGCATTTT.